The T cell receptor (beta chain) described here comes from a study of T cell responses to AZD1222 COVID-19 vaccine. The length of the CDR3 is 12 residues. Germline V CDR1 and CDR2: LNHDA, SQIVND (reference sequence). V lost 4 bases, J lost 2 bases, and 3 bases lay in between. This table comes from immunoSEQ multiplex PCR, and its TCRdb copy is limited to in-frame clones, with some not included. The table lists 85,000 to 90,000 clones, roughly nine tenths of them singletons. This material consisted of peripheral blood, taken on day 0 of AZD1222 vaccination. The receptor's source is an adult in good health. This chain joins TRBV19 and TRBJ2-1; D gene unclear. CDR3 region: CASSRAYNEQFF. In nucleotides, the CDR3 is TGTGCCAGTAGTAGGGCCTACAATGAGCAGTTCTTC.